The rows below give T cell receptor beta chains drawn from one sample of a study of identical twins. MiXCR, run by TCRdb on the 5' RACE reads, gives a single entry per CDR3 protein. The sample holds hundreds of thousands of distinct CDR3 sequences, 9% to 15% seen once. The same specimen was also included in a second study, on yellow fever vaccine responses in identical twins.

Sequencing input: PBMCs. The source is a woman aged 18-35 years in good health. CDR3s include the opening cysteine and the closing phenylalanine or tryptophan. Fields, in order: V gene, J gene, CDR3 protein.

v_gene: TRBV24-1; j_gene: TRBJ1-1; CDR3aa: CATSDPTGAWGTEAFF
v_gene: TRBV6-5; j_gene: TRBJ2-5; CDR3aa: CASSYGKDWETQYF
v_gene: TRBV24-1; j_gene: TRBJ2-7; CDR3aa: CATSDPSDSYEQYF
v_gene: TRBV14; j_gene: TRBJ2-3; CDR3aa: CASSQEGTSSDTQYF
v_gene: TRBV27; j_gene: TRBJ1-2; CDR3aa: CASSATGAFYGYTF
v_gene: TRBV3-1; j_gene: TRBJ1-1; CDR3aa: CASKEVGTEAFF
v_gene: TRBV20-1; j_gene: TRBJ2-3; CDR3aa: CSALRTSGRTDTQYF
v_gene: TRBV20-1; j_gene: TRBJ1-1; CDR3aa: CSARSWGNTEAFF
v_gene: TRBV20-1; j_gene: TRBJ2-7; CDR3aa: CSAKAPGRASYEKHEQYF
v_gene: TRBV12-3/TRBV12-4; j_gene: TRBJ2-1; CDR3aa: CASSPGSPLGDEQFF
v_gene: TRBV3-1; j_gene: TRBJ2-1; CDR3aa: CASTRLAGGSEQFF
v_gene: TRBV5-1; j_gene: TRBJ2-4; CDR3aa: CASSTLQEAIQYF
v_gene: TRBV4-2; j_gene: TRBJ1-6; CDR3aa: CASSQWTGGNSPLHF
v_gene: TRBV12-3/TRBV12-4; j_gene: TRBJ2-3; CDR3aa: CASSFTRSQRADTQYF
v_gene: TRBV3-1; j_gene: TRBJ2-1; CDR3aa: CASSQVGTRAYNEQFF
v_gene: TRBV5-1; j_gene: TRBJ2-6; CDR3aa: CASTGDSISGANVLTF
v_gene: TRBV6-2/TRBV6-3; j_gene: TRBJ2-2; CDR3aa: CASRYMTGRGGELFF
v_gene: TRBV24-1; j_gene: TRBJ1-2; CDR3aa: CATSDSWTEWSHGYTF
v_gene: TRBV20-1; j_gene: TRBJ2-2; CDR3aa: CSAIPRETGELFF
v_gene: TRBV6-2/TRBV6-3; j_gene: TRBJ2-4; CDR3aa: CASSYSTGVAKNIQYF
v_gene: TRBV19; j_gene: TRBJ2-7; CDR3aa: CASRDSFSYEQYF
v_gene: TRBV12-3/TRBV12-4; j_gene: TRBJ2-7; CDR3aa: CASSAQGKPHEQYF
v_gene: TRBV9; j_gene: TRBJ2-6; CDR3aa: CASSYQGRAGANVLTF
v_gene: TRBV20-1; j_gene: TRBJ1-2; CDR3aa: CSAGGQGAEYGYTF
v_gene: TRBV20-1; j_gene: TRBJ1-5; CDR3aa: CSARLWSNQPQHF
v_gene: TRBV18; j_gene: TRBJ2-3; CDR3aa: CASSPSGGVFADTQYF
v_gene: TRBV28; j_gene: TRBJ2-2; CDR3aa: CASSAGSANTGELFF
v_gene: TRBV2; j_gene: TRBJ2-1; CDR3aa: CASSEPPSGVNEQFF
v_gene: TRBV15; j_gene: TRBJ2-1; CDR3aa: CATGFAGDNEQFF
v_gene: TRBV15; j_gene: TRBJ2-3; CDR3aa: CATRTPGPTDTQYF
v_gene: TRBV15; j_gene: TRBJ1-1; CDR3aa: CATSRDESPEAFF
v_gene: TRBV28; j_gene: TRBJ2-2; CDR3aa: CASSLGGAPPTGELFF
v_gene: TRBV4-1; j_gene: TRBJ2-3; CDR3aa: CASSPKGPSGSGTDTQYF
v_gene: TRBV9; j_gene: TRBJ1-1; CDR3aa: CASSVDTGNTEAFF
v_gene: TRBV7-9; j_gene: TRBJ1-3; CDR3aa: CASHWGRPSGNTIYF
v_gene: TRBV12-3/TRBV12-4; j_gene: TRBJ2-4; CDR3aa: CASSSRGIRGKNIQYF
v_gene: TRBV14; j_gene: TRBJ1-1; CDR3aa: CASSPITGVSDPAFF
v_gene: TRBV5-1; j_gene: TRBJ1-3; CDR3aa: CASSLASGSGNTIYF
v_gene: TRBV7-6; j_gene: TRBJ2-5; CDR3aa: CASSLDKKETQYF
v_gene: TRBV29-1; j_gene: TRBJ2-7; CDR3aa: CSASDRVAEQYF
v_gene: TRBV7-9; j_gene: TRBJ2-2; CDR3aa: CASSPRRRNGELFF
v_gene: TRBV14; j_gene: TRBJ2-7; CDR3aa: CASSRAQGAYEQYF
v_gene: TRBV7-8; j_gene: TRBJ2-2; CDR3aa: CASSPAGASNTGELFF
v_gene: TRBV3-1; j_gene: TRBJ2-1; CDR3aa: CASSQAGGKNNEQFF
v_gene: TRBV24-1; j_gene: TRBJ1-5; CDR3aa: CATSDTGTGGRPQHF
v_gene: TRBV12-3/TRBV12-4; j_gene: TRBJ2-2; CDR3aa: CASRLDRGSGELFF
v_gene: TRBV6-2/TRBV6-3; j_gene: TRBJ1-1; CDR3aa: CASSYVIRGLDTEAFF
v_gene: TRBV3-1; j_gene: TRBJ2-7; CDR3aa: CASSQVYGIPGIYEQYF
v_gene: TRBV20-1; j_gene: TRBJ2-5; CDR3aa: CSARDPRTSVQETQYF
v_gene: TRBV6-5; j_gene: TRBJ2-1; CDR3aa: CASSYSGLAGDLYEQFF
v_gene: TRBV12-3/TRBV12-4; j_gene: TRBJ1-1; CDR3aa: CASSFSQKGSTEAFF